This TCR beta chain was retrieved from a study of T cell responses to AZD1222 COVID-19 vaccine. Study outcomes and limitations: Vaccine-associated CD4 TCRs spanned spike, dominant at 160-218 and 743-854.

Details on this clone: Its antigen is still unknown.

Trimming pared 2 bases from V and 0 bases from J, leaving 11 bases between. The CDR3 is 16 residues long. The table came from immunoSEQ multiplex PCR; TCRdb's copy has only in-frame clones and leaves some out. The sample lists about 110,000 clones, approximately 90% occurring once. The sequence was collected from an adult in good health. The chain combines TRBV23-1 with TRBJ1-5, with D perhaps TRBD1 (5 bases). TRBV23-1 is an ORF; its function is uncertain. The sample consisted of peripheral blood, taken on day 0 of AZD1222 vaccination. CDR3 protein: CASSQRRGSSNQPQHF. DNA of the CDR3: TGCGCCAGCAGTCAACGAAGGGGTTCTAGCAATCAGCCCCAGCATTTT.